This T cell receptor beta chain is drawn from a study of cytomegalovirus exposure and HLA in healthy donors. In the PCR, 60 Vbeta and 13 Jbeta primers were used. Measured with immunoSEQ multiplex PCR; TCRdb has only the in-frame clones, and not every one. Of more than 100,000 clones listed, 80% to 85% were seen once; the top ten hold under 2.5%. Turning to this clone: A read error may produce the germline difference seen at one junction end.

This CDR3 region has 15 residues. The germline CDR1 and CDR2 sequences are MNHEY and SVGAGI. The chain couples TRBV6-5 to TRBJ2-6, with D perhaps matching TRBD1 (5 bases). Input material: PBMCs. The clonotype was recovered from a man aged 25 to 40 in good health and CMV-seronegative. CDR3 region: CASSPRISGANGLTF. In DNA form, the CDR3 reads TGTGCCAGCAGTCCTCGAATCTCTGGGGCCAACGGCCTGACTTTC.